The 14 T cell receptor beta chains listed next were all sequenced from one sample in a study of CD8 T cells in Susac syndrome. Random hexamers were used to reverse transcribe the RNA input (about 0.45 to 1 ug). MiXCR was run by TCRdb on the immunoSEQ multiplex PCR reads, yielding one entry per CDR3 protein. Among around 280,000 distinct CDR3 sequences listed, around 90% were seen once. Sequenced sample: CD4+ T cells from PBMCs. The receptors derive from a human donor with multiple sclerosis.

V and J are TRBV6-1 and TRBJ2-2; 7 nucleotides match TRBD1. J gave up 1 base and V 7 bases, and 3 bases lay outside the gene matches. The CDR3 length is 14 residues. Germline V gene lookup returns CDR1 MNHNS and CDR2 SASEGT. CDR3 in DNA: TGTGCCAGCATAAGGGGGCAGAACACCGGGGAGCTGTTTTTT. It yields the protein CASIRGQNTGELFF.

As DNA, the CDR3 is TGTGCCAGCAGCTTGCGGCAGTCCTCTGGAAACACCATATATTTT. Residues: CASSLRQSSGNTIYF. This rearrangement joins TRBV5-4 to TRBJ1-3; no reliable D call. Germline CDR1 is SGHNT and CDR2 is YYREEE (reference sequence). This CDR3 contains 15 residues. Trimming left V 1 base short and J 0 bases short, with 8 bases between.

The gene calls are TRBV20-1 and TRBJ2-7; TRBD2 agrees at 7 bases. This CDR3 has 15 residues. The germline V gene has CDR1 DFQATT and CDR2 SNEGSKA (reference sequence). Trimming cost V 0 bases and J 4 bases; bases outside gene matches: 9. This CDR3 is CSARDEAGVGYEQYF. In DNA, the CDR3 is TGCAGTGCTAGAGATGAGGCGGGAGTTGGGTACGAGCAGTACTTC.

As regards this clonotype: The junction differs from germline at one of its ends, possibly a read error. The chain uses TRBV7-9 and TRBJ2-7, with no clear D. From germline, CDR1 is SEHNR and CDR2 FQNEAQ (reference sequence). This CDR3 has 12 amino acids. The CDR3 protein is CASSTSRYGQYF. The CDR3 DNA reads TGTGCCAGCAGCACCTCTAGATACGGGCAGTACTTC.

The V gene is TRBV20-1, the J gene TRBJ2-3; D may be TRBD1 or TRBD2 (5 bases each). Trimming stripped 3 bases from V and 6 bases from J, with 16 bases between. CDR3 size: 14 residues. The germline gives CDR1 DFQATT, CDR2 SNEGSKA (reference sequence). The CDR3 sequence: CSASRDPGRDTQYF. The CDR3 DNA is TGCAGTGCTAGTAGGGACCCCGGGCGGGATACGCAGTATTTT.

The chain combines TRBV18 with TRBJ2-1, with a weak D call TRBD1 (5 bases). Germline CDR1 reads KGHSH; CDR2 reads LQKENI. Trimming left V 1 base short and J 5 bases short, with 9 bases between. The CDR3 consists of 14 residues. Written as DNA, the CDR3 is TGTGCCAGCTCACCACAGGGGATGGACAATGAGCAGTTCTTC. Translation: CASSPQGMDNEQFF.

The gene calls are TRBV21-1 and TRBJ2-3; whether TRBD1, the table's D call, matches the DNA was not checked. TRBV21-1 is a pseudogene locus. CDR3 size: 18 residues. The CDR3 here is CASSKGQDPLFRTDTQYF. The CDR3 region has the DNA TGTGCCAGCAGCAAAGGTCAGGATCCCCTATTTCGAACAGATACGCAGTATTTT.

The chain recombines TRBV6-5 with TRBJ2-7; 10 bases align to TRBD1. CDR3 length equals 15 residues. V was pared by 0 bases and J by 7 bases, with 6 bases of the junction left unmatched. Germline V lookup: CDR1 MNHEY, CDR2 SVGAGI. The CDR3 bases are TGTGCCAGCAGTTACTCCCGACAGGGGGCGAGTGAGCAGTACTTC. It codes for CASSYSRQGASEQYF.

This clonotype was seen once. The V call is TRBV12-3 or TRBV12-4, the J call TRBJ1-1; D is possibly TRBD1 (5 bases). V lost 5 bases to trimming and J lost 0 bases, with 10 bases between them. There are 14 residues in the CDR3. Here the CDR3 reads CASSPLRVNTEAFF. The DNA of the CDR3 is TGTGCCAGCAGTCCCCTCAGGGTGAACACTGAAGCTTTCTTT.

The chain joins TRBV5-6 to TRBJ1-5, with D possibly TRBD1 on 5 matching bases. Trimming left V 1 base short and J 6 bases short, with 11 bases between. The CDR3 sequence is 14 residues long. Germline values: CDR1 SGHDT, CDR2 YYEEEE. CDR3 loop: CASSLLGGIQPQHF. The CDR3 bases are TGTGCCAGCAGCTTGCTTGGGGGAATTCAGCCCCAGCATTTT.

This chain joins TRBV6-1 and TRBJ1-1; TRBD1 might be the D (6 bases). Looked up from germline, CDR1 is MNHNS and CDR2 is SASEGT. Trimming removed 2 bases at V and 4 bases at J, with 11 bases between. CDR3 length equals 14 residues. CDR3 bases: TGTGCCAGCAGTGAAACGACAGGCAGCACTGAAGCTTTCTTT. As protein: CASSETTGSTEAFF.

The chain is built from TRBV7-9 and TRBJ2-1; TRBD2 agrees at 8 bases. This CDR3 contains 14 residues. The germline gives CDR1 SEHNR, CDR2 FQNEAQ (reference sequence). Trimming took 0 bases from V and 6 from J; bases not matched to a gene: 1. CDR3 region: CASSLATSANEQFF. The CDR3 DNA sequence: TGTGCCAGCAGCTTAGCGACTAGCGCCAATGAGCAGTTCTTC.

V is TRBV28 and J is TRBJ2-3; no firm D call. V shed 6 bases and J shed 4 bases, with 11 bases lying between them. In germline, CDR1 is MDHEN, CDR2 SYDVKM. The CDR3 consists of 13 residues. CDR3 residues: CASSPSNPDTQYF. CDR3 coding DNA: TGTGCCAGCAGCCCCTCGAATCCAGATACGCAGTATTTT.

This clonotype was counted once. The chain joins TRBV6-5 to TRBJ1-2, with D tentatively TRBD1 (5 bases). V dropped 6 bases and J dropped 1 base, with 15 bases sitting between them. The CDR3 is made up of 15 amino acids. Germline V gene data show CDR1 as MNHEY and CDR2 as SVGAGI. The CDR3 loop reads CASSRLQGVNYGYTF. The CDR3 DNA follows: TGTGCCAGCAGCCGACTTCAGGGAGTTAACTATGGCTACACCTTC.